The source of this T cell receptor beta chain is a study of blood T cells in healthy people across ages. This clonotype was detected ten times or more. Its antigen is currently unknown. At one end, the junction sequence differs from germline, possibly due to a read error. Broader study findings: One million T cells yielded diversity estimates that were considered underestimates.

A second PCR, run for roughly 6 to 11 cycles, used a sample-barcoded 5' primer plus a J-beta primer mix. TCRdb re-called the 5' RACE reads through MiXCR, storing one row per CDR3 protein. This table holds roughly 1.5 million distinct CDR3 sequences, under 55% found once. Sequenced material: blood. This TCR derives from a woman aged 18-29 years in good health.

The CDR3 reads CASSSGQGGTDTQYF. The DNA for the CDR3 is TGCGCCAGCAGCTCCGGACAGGGCGGCACAGATACGCAGTATTTT. J is TRBJ2-3 and V is TRBV12-3 or TRBV12-4, with 8 nucleotides matching TRBD1. The CDR3 is 15 residues long.